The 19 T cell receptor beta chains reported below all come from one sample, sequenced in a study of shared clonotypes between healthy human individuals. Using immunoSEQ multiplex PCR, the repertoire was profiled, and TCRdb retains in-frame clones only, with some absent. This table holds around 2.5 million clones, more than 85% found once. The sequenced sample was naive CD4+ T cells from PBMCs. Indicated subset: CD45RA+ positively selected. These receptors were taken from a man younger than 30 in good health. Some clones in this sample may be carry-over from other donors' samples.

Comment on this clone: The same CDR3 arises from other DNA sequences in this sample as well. The CDR3 DNA follows: TGTGCCAGCAGCTTAGTCCGTGACAATGAGCAGTTCTTC. Its translation is CASSLVRDNEQFF. The gene calls are TRBV7-2 and TRBJ2-1, with no clear D. V was clipped by 1 base and J by 5 bases, with 6 bases between them. The germline V gene has CDR1 SGHTA and CDR2 FQGNSA. The CDR3 length is 13 residues.

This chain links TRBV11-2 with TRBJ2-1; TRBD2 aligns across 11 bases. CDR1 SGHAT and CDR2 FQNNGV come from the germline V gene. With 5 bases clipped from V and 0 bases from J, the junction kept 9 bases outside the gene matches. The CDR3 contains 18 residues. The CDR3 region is CASSRRGLADISYNEQFF. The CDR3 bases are TGTGCCAGCAGCCGGAGGGGACTAGCGGATATCTCCTACAATGAGCAGTTCTTC.

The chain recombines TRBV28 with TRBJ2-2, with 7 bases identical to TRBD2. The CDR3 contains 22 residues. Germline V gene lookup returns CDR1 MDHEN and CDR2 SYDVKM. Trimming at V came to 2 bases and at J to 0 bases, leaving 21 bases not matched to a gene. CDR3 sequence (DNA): TGTGCCAGCAGTTTACTGTTTTCGTGGCGGGAGCTTGCCCGTCCGAACACCGGGGAGCTGTTTTTT. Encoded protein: CASSLLFSWRELARPNTGELFF.

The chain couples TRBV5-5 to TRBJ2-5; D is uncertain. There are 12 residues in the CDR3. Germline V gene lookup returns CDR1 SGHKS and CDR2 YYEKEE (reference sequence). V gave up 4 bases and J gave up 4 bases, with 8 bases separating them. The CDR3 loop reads CASSAVRETQYF. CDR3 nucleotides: TGTGCCAGCAGCGCGGTTCGAGAGACCCAGTACTTC.

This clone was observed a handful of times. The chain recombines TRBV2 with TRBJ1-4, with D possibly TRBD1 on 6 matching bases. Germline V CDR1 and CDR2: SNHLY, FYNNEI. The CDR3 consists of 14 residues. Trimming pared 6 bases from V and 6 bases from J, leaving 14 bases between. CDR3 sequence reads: CASRSTGMDEKLFF. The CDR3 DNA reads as TGTGCCAGCAGATCGACAGGAATGGATGAAAAACTGTTTTTT.

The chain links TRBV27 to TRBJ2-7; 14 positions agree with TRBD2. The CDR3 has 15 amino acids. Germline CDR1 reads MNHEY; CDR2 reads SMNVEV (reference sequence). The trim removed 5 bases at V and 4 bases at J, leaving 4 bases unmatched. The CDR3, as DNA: TGTGCCAGCAGTCCTCGGACTAGCGGGGGGTACGAGCAGTACTTC. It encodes CASSPRTSGGYEQYF.

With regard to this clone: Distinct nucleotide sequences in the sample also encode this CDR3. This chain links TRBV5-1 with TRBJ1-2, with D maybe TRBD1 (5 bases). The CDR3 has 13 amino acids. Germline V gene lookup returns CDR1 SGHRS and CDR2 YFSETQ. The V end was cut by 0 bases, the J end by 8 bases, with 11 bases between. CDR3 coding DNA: TGCGCCAGCAGCTTGGCAGGGAGCGGCGGCTACACCTTC. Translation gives CASSLAGSGGYTF. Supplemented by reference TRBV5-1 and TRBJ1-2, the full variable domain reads KAGVTQTPRYLIKTRGQQVTLSCSPISGHRSVSWYQQTPGQGLQFLFEYFSETQRNKGNFPGRFSGRQFSNSRSEMNVSTLELGDSALYLCASSLAGSGGYTFGSGTRLTVV.

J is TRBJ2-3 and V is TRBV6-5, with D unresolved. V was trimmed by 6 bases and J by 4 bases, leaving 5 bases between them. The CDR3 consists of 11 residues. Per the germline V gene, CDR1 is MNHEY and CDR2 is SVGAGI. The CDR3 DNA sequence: TGTGCCAGCAGATTTTCAGATACGCAGTATTTT. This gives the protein CASRFSDTQYF.

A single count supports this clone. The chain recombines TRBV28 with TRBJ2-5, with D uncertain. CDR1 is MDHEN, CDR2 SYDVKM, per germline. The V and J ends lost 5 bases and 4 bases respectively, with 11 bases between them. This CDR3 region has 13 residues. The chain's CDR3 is CASSGTVLETQYF. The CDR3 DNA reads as TGTGCCAGCAGTGGTACAGTGCTAGAGACCCAGTACTTC.

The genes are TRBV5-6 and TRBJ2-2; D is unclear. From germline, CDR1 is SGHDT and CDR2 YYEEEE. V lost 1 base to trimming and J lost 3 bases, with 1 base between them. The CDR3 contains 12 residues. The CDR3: CASSLYTGELFF. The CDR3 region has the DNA TGTGCCAGCAGCTTGTACACCGGGGAGCTGTTTTTT.

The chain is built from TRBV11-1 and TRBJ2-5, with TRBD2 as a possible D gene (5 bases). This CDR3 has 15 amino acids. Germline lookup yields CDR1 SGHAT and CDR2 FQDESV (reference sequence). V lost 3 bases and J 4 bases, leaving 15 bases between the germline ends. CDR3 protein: CASSFGSTGIETQYF. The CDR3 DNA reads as TGTGCCAGCAGCTTCGGGTCCACGGGAATAGAGACCCAGTACTTC.

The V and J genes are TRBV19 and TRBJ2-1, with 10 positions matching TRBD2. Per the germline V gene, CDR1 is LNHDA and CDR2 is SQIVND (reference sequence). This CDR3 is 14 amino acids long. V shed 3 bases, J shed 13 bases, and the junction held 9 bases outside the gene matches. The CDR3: CASSIRAAGGGQFF. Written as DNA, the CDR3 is TGTGCCAGTAGTATTAGAGCAGCGGGAGGGGGTCAGTTCTTC.

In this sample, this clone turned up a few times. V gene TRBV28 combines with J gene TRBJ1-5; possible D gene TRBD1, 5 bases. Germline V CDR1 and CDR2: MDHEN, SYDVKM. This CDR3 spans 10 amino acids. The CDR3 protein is CALGGQPQHF. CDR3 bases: TGTGCTTTGGGGGGTCAGCCCCAGCATTTT.

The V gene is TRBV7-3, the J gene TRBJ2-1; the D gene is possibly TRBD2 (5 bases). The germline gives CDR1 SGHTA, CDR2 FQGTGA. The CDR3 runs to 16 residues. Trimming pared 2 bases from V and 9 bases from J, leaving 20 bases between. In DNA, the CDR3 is TGTGCCAGCAGCTTATCAGAGATAGGACTGGCGGGTGAGCAGTTCTTC. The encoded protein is CASSLSEIGLAGEQFF.

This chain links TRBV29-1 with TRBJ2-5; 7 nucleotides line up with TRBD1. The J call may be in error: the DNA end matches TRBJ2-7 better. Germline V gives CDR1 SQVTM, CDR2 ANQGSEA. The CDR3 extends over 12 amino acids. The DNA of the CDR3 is TGCAGCGTTGAAACAGGGGTCCACGAGCAGTACTTC. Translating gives CSVETGVHEQYF.

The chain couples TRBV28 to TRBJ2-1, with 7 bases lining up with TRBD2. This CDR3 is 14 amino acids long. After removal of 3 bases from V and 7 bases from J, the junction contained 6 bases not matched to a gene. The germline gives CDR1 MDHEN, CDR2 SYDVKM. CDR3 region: CASSFSSGRNEQFF. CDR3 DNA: TGTGCCAGCAGTTTCAGTAGCGGGCGGAATGAGCAGTTCTTC.

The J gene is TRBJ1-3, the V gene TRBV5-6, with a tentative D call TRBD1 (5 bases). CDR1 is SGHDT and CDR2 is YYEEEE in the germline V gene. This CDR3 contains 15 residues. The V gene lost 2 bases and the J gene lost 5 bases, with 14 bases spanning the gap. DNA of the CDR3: TGTGCCAGCAGCTTCGAAACAGGAGGAAGAAACACCATATATTTT. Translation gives CASSFETGGRNTIYF.

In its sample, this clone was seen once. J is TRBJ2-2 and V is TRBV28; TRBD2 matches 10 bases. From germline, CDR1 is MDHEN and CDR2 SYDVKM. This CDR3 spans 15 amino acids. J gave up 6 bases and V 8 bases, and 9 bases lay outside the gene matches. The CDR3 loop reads CASGSAGGGAGELFF. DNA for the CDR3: TGTGCCAGCGGCTCAGCGGGAGGGGGCGCCGGGGAGCTGTTTTTT. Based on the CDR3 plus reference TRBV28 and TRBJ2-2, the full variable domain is DVKVTQSSRYLVKRTGEKVFLECVQDMDHENMFWYRQDPGLGLRLIYFSYDVKMKEKGDIPEGYSVSREKKERFSLILESASTNQTSMYLCASGSAGGGAGELFFGEGSRLTVL.

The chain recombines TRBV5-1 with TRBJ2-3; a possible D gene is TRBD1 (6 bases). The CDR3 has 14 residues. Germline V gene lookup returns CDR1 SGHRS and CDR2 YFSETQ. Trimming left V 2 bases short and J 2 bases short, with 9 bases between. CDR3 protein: CASSFQGFTDTQYF. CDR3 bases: TGCGCCAGCAGCTTCCAGGGGTTCACAGATACGCAGTATTTT.